This TCR beta chain was sequenced for a study of regulatory T cells in long-lasting Graves disease. With iRepertoire HTBI primers and Arm-PCR of CDR3 regions, TCR beta libraries were built. A single record per CDR3 protein comes from TCRdb applying MiXCR to the multiplex PCR reads. In the table there are fewer than 450,000 distinct CDR3 sequences, 15% of which are singletons. The CDR3 covers 19 residues. Germline V gene data show CDR1 as SGHNT and CDR2 as YYREEE (reference sequence). Time point noted: newly diagnosed GD, antithyroid drugs for less than 3 months. After RNA was extracted from PBMCs, the TCR library was made from it. As concerns this clonotype: Germline is not matched at one junction end, which may reflect a read error.

This sample also belongs to another study, concerning T cells in Graves' hyperthyroidism and ophthalmopathy.

This receptor was obtained from a woman between 35 and 50 years old with Graves disease. The chain has TRBV5-4 and TRBJ2-4; 13 nucleotides line up with TRBD2. Source: peripheral blood mononuclear cells (PBMCs), taken at new diagnosis, from a patient treated with antithyroid drugs. The chain's CDR3 is CASSGGLAGPPGAKNTQYF. As DNA, the CDR3 is TGTGCCAGCAGCGGGGGACTAGCGGGACCACCTGGGGCCAAAAACACTCAGTACTTC.